These 22 T cell receptor beta chains came from one sample sequenced in a study of T cell repertoires in cytomegalovirus infection. A single record per CDR3 protein comes from TCRdb applying MiXCR to the reads. The table lists around 290,000 distinct CDR3 sequences, over 20% of them singletons. Sequenced input: PBMCs. The origin of the receptors is a human donor in good health (CMV status not recorded). Some clones in this sample may be carry-over from other donors' samples.

At least ten counts were recorded for this clonotype. The V gene is TRBV7-2, the J gene TRBJ2-1; either TRBD1 or TRBD2 may fit D (5 bases each). V dropped 2 bases and J dropped 6 bases, with 14 bases sitting between them. In germline, CDR1 is SGHTA, CDR2 FQGNSA. CDR3 length: 15 residues. CDR3 in DNA: TGTGCCAGCAGCTTAAGAGGGCAGGGCCCCAATGAGCAGTTCTTC. Protein product: CASSLRGQGPNEQFF.

This clonotype showed up many times. The CDR3 coding sequence is TGTGCCAGCAGCCCTGGACTAGCCGAACCCTTAGAAGAGACCCAGTACTTC. Its translation: CASSPGLAEPLEETQYF. This rearrangement joins TRBV13 to TRBJ2-5, with 8 positions matching TRBD2. After removal of 5 bases from V and 3 bases from J, the junction contained 14 bases not matched to a gene. CDR3 length equals 17 residues. Germline V gives CDR1 PRHDT, CDR2 FYEKMQ (reference sequence).

CDR3 sequence reads: CASSLGTGEGYTF. CDR3 bases: TGTGCCAGCAGCTTAGGGACAGGGGAAGGCTACACCTTC. The rearrangement joins TRBV7-2 to TRBJ1-2, with 9 bases fitting TRBD1. Germline trimming cut 1 base from V and 8 bases from J; bases unmatched to any gene: 2. Germline V gene lookup returns CDR1 SGHTA and CDR2 FQGNSA. This CDR3 region has 13 residues.

The CDR3 is CASSPQGSPLHF. CDR3 coding DNA: TGTGCCAGCAGCCCCCAGGGATCACCCCTCCACTTT. The gene calls are TRBV7-2 and TRBJ1-6; the D gene is possibly TRBD1 (5 bases). The CDR3 sequence is 12 residues long. The V gene lost 5 bases and the J gene lost 10 bases, with 9 bases spanning the gap. Per the germline V gene, CDR1 is SGHTA and CDR2 is FQGNSA.

This chain uses TRBV28 with TRBJ1-6; the D gene is possibly TRBD1 (5 bases). The CDR3 consists of 15 residues. Germline V CDR1 and CDR2: MDHEN, SYDVKM. The V gene lost 3 bases and the J gene lost 7 bases, with 13 bases spanning the gap. The CDR3 loop is CASSFEAGANSPLHF. The CDR3 DNA reads TGTGCCAGCAGTTTCGAGGCCGGGGCAAATTCACCCCTCCACTTT.

This clonotype was counted between two and nine times. The chain couples TRBV28 to TRBJ2-7; D not certain. The length of the CDR3 is 14 residues. The V and J ends lost 6 bases and 1 base respectively, with 13 bases between them. CDR1 is MDHEN and CDR2 is SYDVKM in the germline V gene. The CDR3 DNA reads as TGTGCCAGCAGCCTATCCCCTCAATCCTACGAGCAGTACTTC. It yields the protein CASSLSPQSYEQYF.

This clonotype has only a few counts. The chain joins TRBV27 to TRBJ1-5; maybe TRBD1 (5 bases). The V end was cut by 6 bases, the J end by 4 bases, with 10 bases between. This CDR3 spans 13 amino acids. Germline values: CDR1 MNHEY, CDR2 SMNVEV (reference sequence). The CDR3 sequence is CASSTRENQPQHF. In nucleotides, the CDR3 is TGTGCCAGCAGCACCAGGGAAAATCAGCCCCAGCATTTT.

This clonotype was recorded at least ten times. This chain uses TRBV10-3 with TRBJ2-5; TRBD2 matches 13 bases. The V gene end was trimmed by 2 bases and the J gene end by 2 bases; junction bases not matched to a gene: 8. The CDR3 is 18 amino acids. Looked up from germline, CDR1 is ENHRY and CDR2 is SYGVKD. The CDR3 protein is CAISEGTTSGGAQETQYF. The CDR3, as DNA: TGTGCCATCAGTGAGGGGACCACTAGCGGGGGGGCACAAGAGACCCAGTACTTC.

This clonotype is a singleton in its sample. CDR3 sequence reads: CASSAGQAGYGYTF. The CDR3 DNA reads as TGTGCCAGTAGTGCCGGACAGGCTGGCTATGGCTACACCTTC. This chain links TRBV19 with TRBJ1-2, with 7 nucleotides matching TRBD1. Losses at the gene ends were 5 bases for V and 4 bases for J; bases not matched to a gene: 7. Germline lookup yields CDR1 LNHDA and CDR2 SQIVND (reference sequence). The CDR3 extends over 14 amino acids.

The chain recombines TRBV6-8 with TRBJ2-3, with 7 bases matching TRBD1. Trimming cost V 5 bases and J 4 bases; bases outside gene matches: 6. The germline gives CDR1 MNHGY, CDR2 SAAAGT. This CDR3 has 14 amino acids. The CDR3 DNA sequence: TGTGCCAGCAGTCGCCGACAGGGCTCAGATACGCAGTATTTT. It is translated as CASSRRQGSDTQYF.

The V gene is TRBV5-5, the J gene TRBJ2-1; D may be TRBD1 or TRBD2 (6 bases each). The germline CDR1 and CDR2 sequences are SGHKS and YYEKEE (reference sequence). The CDR3 loop spans 16 amino acids. V lost 6 bases, J lost 0 bases, and 16 bases lay in between. The CDR3 here is CASTPRGVSSYNEQFF. Written as DNA, the CDR3 is TGTGCCAGCACCCCTAGGGGGGTAAGCTCCTACAATGAGCAGTTCTTC.

There are many counts of this clonotype. The V call is TRBV7-2, the J call TRBJ1-5; TRBD1 matches at 10 bases. Germline CDR1 reads SGHTA; CDR2 reads FQGNSA. The CDR3 runs to 16 residues. With 1 base clipped from V and 6 bases from J, the junction kept 6 bases outside the gene matches. The DNA for the CDR3 is TGTGCCAGCAGCTTAGGACAGGGGGCCCTCGGTCAGCCCCAGCATTTT. This sequence encodes CASSLGQGALGQPQHF.

Comments on this clonotype: In this CDR3 the conserved last residue, phenylalanine or tryptophan, is missing, so a read error is likely. The chain combines TRBV9 with TRBJ2-2; D is ambiguous. The CDR3 consists of 13 residues. The germline V gene encodes CDR1 SGDLS and CDR2 YYNGEE. The V end lost 4 bases, the J end lost 5 bases, and 9 bases lay between the germline ends. CDR3 amino acids: CASSTDGTGELFI. The CDR3 DNA reads as TGTGCCAGCAGCACCGACGGAACCGGGGAGCTGTTTATT.

This chain joins TRBV12-5 and TRBJ2-1, with 11 bases matching TRBD2. This CDR3 spans 20 amino acids. Trimming at V came to 5 bases and at J to 0 bases, leaving 15 bases not matched to a gene. The germline CDR1 and CDR2 sequences are LGHNT and FRNRAP. The CDR3 sequence is CASGTGTSGTIGPSYNEQFF. In DNA, the CDR3 is TGTGCTAGTGGTACCGGGACTAGCGGTACTATTGGGCCCTCCTACAATGAGCAGTTCTTC.

The V gene is TRBV6-2 or TRBV6-3, the J gene TRBJ2-7; 9 positions agree with TRBD2. V shed 11 bases, J shed 2 bases, and the junction held 10 bases outside the gene matches. Germline V gene lookup returns CDR1 MNHEY and CDR2 SVGEGT. The length of the CDR3 is 14 residues. The CDR3 protein is CASSAGGSTYEQYF. The DNA of the CDR3 is TGTGCCTCGTCGGCGGGAGGGTCTACCTACGAGCAGTACTTC.

The rearrangement joins TRBV7-2 to TRBJ1-1; unclear D gene. Trimming shortened V by 1 base and J by 11 bases, and 8 bases separated the two germline ends. From germline, CDR1 is SGHTA and CDR2 FQGNSA. This CDR3 region has 11 residues. The CDR3 DNA follows: TGTGCCAGCAGCTTAGGGCCCCATGCTTTCTTT. Translation gives CASSLGPHAFF.

This clonotype was seen at least ten times. V gene TRBV7-2 combines with J gene TRBJ1-1; 8 positions agree with TRBD1. Germline V gene lookup returns CDR1 SGHTA and CDR2 FQGNSA. V lost 1 base to trimming and J lost 3 bases; unmatched junction nucleotides: 4. The CDR3 covers 15 residues. The CDR3 bases are TGTGCCAGCAGCTTAGGGACAGGGTCGGACACTGAAGCTTTCTTT. Its protein is CASSLGTGSDTEAFF.

This clonotype has only a few counts. The genes are TRBV7-3 and TRBJ2-2; possibly TRBD2 for D (5 bases). This CDR3 comprises 12 residues. Germline V gene sequence: CDR1 SGHTA, CDR2 FQGTGA. V was pared by 5 bases and J by 7 bases, with 8 bases between. The CDR3 DNA follows: TGTGCCAGCAGCCGAGACTACGGGGAGCTGTTTTTT. It is translated as CASSRDYGELFF.

This clonotype has more than one count but fewer than ten. The V gene is TRBV23-1, the J gene TRBJ2-7, with D perhaps assigned TRBD1 or TRBD2 (5 bases each). TRBV23-1 is identified as an open reading frame with a role that is uncertain. Trimming pared 3 bases from V and 7 bases from J, leaving 19 bases between. This CDR3 has 15 residues. The CDR3 nucleotides read TGCGCCAGCAGTCATTGTCCGGGACCCACCCAGGAGCAGTACTTC. It yields the protein CASSHCPGPTQEQYF.

This clonotype has a count of ten or more. The chain combines TRBV7-2 with TRBJ2-1; D possibly matches TRBD1 or TRBD2 (7 bases each). The CDR3 runs to 14 residues. Germline assignment: CDR1 SGHTA and CDR2 FQGNSA. V gave up 5 bases and J gave up 4 bases, with 12 bases separating them. As DNA, the CDR3 is TGTGCCAGCAGCAAAGCGGGACAGTACAATGAGCAGTTCTTC. Translated, it gives CASSKAGQYNEQFF.

This clonotype has a handful of counts. This rearrangement joins TRBV29-1 to TRBJ2-1; 8 nucleotides agree with TRBD1. The V gene's germline CDR1 is SQVTM and CDR2 ANQGSEA. The CDR3 contains 13 residues. With V trimmed by 2 bases and J by 9 bases, 6 bases remained unmatched. DNA for the CDR3: TGCAGCGTTGAATCCAGGGGGCAAGGTGAGCAGTTCTTC. Translated: CSVESRGQGEQFF.

The rearrangement links TRBV2 to TRBJ2-7; 11 nucleotides align to TRBD1. CDR1 and CDR2 from the germline V gene are SNHLY and FYNNEI. J lost 6 bases, V lost 8 bases, and 3 bases had no gene match. There are 12 residues in the CDR3. This CDR3 is CASRDRGFEQYF. CDR3 sequence (DNA): TGTGCCAGCCGGGACAGGGGGTTCGAGCAGTACTTC.